The rows below give T cell receptor beta chains drawn from one sample of a study of blood T cell repertoires in COVID-19. Generated by immunoSEQ multiplex PCR, the TCRdb table keeps only in-frame clones and is missing some. The table includes roughly 250,000 clones, approximately 86% detected once. Sequences were obtained from peripheral blood. Source of these receptors: a woman aged 80 or over with active or convalescent COVID-19. CDR3s include the opening cysteine and the closing phenylalanine or tryptophan. Fields, in order: J gene, V gene, D gene, clone size, CDR3 protein, CDR3 DNA. A D gene is named only where the DNA matches it firmly. Not all rows give a size; the values are once, few, many and, for expanded clones, a class.

J: TRBJ1-4
V: TRBV6-5
D: TRBD1
size: NA
CDR3: CAAKVRDRINEKLFF
DNA: TGTGCCGCAAAAGTTCGGGACAGAATTAATGAAAAACTGTTTTTT

J: TRBJ1-3
V: TRBV5-1
D: TRBD1
size: NA
CDR3: CASSFEGQLNTIYF
DNA: TGCGCCAGCAGCTTTGAGGGACAGCTCAACACCATATATTTT

J: TRBJ2-3
V: TRBV10-3
D: NA
size: NA
CDR3: CAIRAPSETTDTQYF
DNA: TGTGCCATCAGAGCCCCTAGCGAGACCACAGATACGCAGTATTTT

J: TRBJ2-3
V: TRBV30
D: NA
size: NA
CDR3: CAWSVLSGPTDTQYF
DNA: TGTGCCTGGAGTGTACTTAGCGGTCCAACAGATACGCAGTATTTT

J: TRBJ2-5
V: TRBV3-1/TRBV3-2
D: NA
size: NA
CDR3: CASSQADRRGTQYF
DNA: TGTGCCAGCAGCCAAGCCGACCGGAGGGGGACCCAGTACTTC

J: TRBJ2-7
V: TRBV11-2
D: NA
size: NA
CDR3: CASSLDWETIGEQYF
DNA: TGTGCCAGCAGCTTAGATTGGGAGACTATCGGCGAGCAGTACTTC

J: TRBJ1-3
V: TRBV5-5
D: NA
size: NA
CDR3: CASSLEVQENTIYF
DNA: TGTGCCAGCAGCTTGGAAGTACAGGAAAACACCATATATTTT

J: TRBJ1-6
V: TRBV6-5
D: NA
size: NA
CDR3: CASGLRNSPLHF
DNA: TGTGCCAGTGGACTGAGAAATTCACCCCTCCACTTT

J: TRBJ1-5
V: TRBV28
D: TRBD1
size: NA
CDR3: CASSGGQGDQPQHF
DNA: TGTGCCAGCAGTGGAGGACAGGGCGATCAGCCCCAGCATTTT

J: TRBJ2-5
V: TRBV10-2
D: TRBD2
size: once
CDR3: CASSDLAGGETQYF
DNA: TGCGCCAGCAGTGACCTAGCGGGAGGGGAGACCCAGTACTTC

J: TRBJ2-1
V: TRBV27
D: TRBD2
size: NA
CDR3: CASSFPGTRTHEQFF
DNA: TGTGCCAGCAGTTTCCCCGGGACTAGGACGCATGAGCAGTTCTTC

J: TRBJ1-1
V: TRBV19
D: TRBD1
size: few
CDR3: CASSPQDRGPEAFF
DNA: TGTGCCAGTAGTCCCCAGGACAGGGGGCCCGAAGCTTTCTTT

J: TRBJ1-5
V: TRBV15
D: NA
size: NA
CDR3: CATSRDNKYQPQHF
DNA: TGTGCCACCAGTCGGGACAACAAATATCAGCCCCAGCATTTT

J: TRBJ2-7
V: TRBV20-1
D: NA
size: NA
CDR3: CSAQREEQYF
DNA: TGCAGTGCCCAAAGGGAGGAGCAGTACTTC

J: TRBJ2-5
V: TRBV21-1
D: NA
size: NA
CDR3: CASSIRQAQETQYF
DNA: TGTGCCAGCAGTATCCGACAGGCACAAGAGACCCAGTACTTC

J: TRBJ1-2
V: TRBV28
D: NA
size: NA
CDR3: CASRPQGPQRGYTF
DNA: TGTGCCAGCCGACCACAGGGACCACAGCGTGGCTACACCTTC

J: TRBJ2-7
V: TRBV18
D: TRBD2
size: NA
CDR3: CASSPRLAPTYEQYF
DNA: TGTGCCAGCTCACCACGACTAGCTCCTACCTACGAGCAGTACTTC

J: TRBJ1-3
V: TRBV5-1
D: NA
size: NA
CDR3: CASSLGQASGNTIYF
DNA: TGCGCCAGCAGCTTGGGTCAGGCCTCTGGAAACACCATATATTTT

J: TRBJ1-1
V: TRBV18
D: NA
size: NA
CDR3: CASSHGQNTEAFF
DNA: TGTGCCAGCTCACATGGACAGAACACTGAAGCTTTCTTT

J: TRBJ2-1
V: TRBV5-5
D: TRBD1
size: NA
CDR3: CASSGWTGAYNEQFF
DNA: TGTGCCAGCAGCGGATGGACAGGGGCTTACAATGAGCAGTTCTTC

J: TRBJ1-2
V: TRBV29-1
D: NA
size: NA
CDR3: CSVEDLPQGGTNYGYTF
DNA: TGCAGCGTTGAAGATCTCCCCCAGGGAGGCACTAACTATGGCTACACCTTC

J: TRBJ1-2
V: TRBV19
D: NA
size: NA
CDR3: CASSPEANYGYTF
DNA: TGTGCCAGTAGTCCAGAAGCTAACTATGGCTACACCTTC

J: TRBJ2-1
V: TRBV21-1
D: NA
size: few
CDR3: CASSKEGTNPHHNEQFF
DNA: TGTGCCAGCAGCAAAGAGGGGACTAATCCTCATCACAATGAGCAGTTCTTC

J: TRBJ1-4
V: TRBV9
D: NA
size: once
CDR3: CASSGGQSNEKLFF
DNA: TGTGCCAGCAGCGGAGGACAGTCTAATGAAAAACTGTTTTTT

J: TRBJ1-2
V: TRBV28
D: TRBD1
size: NA
CDR3: CASSETGTGDGYTF
DNA: TGTGCCAGCAGTGAAACCGGGACAGGGGACGGCTACACCTTC

J: TRBJ1-5
V: TRBV6-5
D: TRBD1
size: NA
CDR3: CATARTGAFQPQHF
DNA: TGTGCCACCGCGAGGACAGGGGCATTTCAGCCCCAGCATTTT

J: TRBJ2-7
V: TRBV19
D: NA
size: NA
CDR3: CASSNWGHEQYF
DNA: TGTGCCAGTAGCAATTGGGGGCACGAGCAGTACTTC

J: TRBJ2-3
V: TRBV5-1
D: TRBD2
size: NA
CDR3: CASSGGTSGNTDTQYF
DNA: TGCGCCAGCAGCGGAGGGACTAGCGGAAACACAGATACGCAGTATTTT

J: TRBJ1-6
V: TRBV19
D: NA
size: NA
CDR3: CASSRFYNSPLHF
DNA: TGTGCCAGTAGTCGGTTCTATAATTCACCCCTCCACTTT

J: TRBJ2-2
V: TRBV11-3
D: TRBD2
size: NA
CDR3: CASSPFSSGGTTGELFF
DNA: TGTGCCAGCAGCCCATTCTCTAGCGGGGGGACCACCGGGGAGCTGTTTTTT

J: TRBJ2-7
V: TRBV5-1
D: NA
size: NA
CDR3: CASTERGGPYEQYF
DNA: TGCGCCAGCACCGAAAGGGGGGGACCCTACGAGCAGTACTTC

J: TRBJ2-7
V: TRBV12-2
D: NA
size: few
CDR3: CASRLVLAGLSSYEQYF
DNA: TGTGCAAGTCGCTTAGTGCTAGCGGGTCTTAGCTCCTACGAGCAGTACTTC

J: TRBJ2-3
V: TRBV10-1
D: NA
size: NA
CDR3: CASSADWADTQYF
DNA: TGCGCCAGCAGTGCGGACTGGGCAGATACGCAGTATTTT

J: TRBJ1-5
V: TRBV30
D: NA
size: NA
CDR3: CAWSVGGGQPQHF
DNA: TGTGCCTGGAGTGTAGGGGGGGGTCAGCCCCAGCATTTT

J: TRBJ1-2
V: TRBV19
D: NA
size: NA
CDR3: CASSIDQGSGYGYTF
DNA: TGTGCCAGTAGTATAGATCAGGGGAGCGGCTATGGCTACACCTTC